The 20 T cell receptor beta chains in this list originate from one sample, sequenced in a study of regulatory T cells in long-lasting Graves disease. Investigators prepared the TCR beta libraries by applying iRepertoire HTBI primers and Arm-PCR of CDR3 regions. One entry per CDR3 protein results from TCRdb running MiXCR on the multiplex PCR reads. The sample consists of a few hundred thousand distinct CDR3 sequences, roughly a quarter of them appearing once. Indicated time point: persistent/refractory GD, antithyroid drugs over 5 years with positive TRAb. Generation of the TCR library employed RNA extracted from PBMCs. The sample consisted of peripheral blood mononuclear cells (PBMCs), taken when the disease was refractory, from a patient treated with antithyroid drugs. The receptors originated from a female donor with Graves disease.

This clonotype was picked up a small number of times. This chain links TRBV10-3 with TRBJ2-2, with 7 bases lining up with TRBD1. In germline, CDR1 is ENHRY, CDR2 SYGVKD. Trimming at V came to 5 bases and at J to 5 bases, leaving 8 bases not matched to a gene. The CDR3 is made up of 15 amino acids. CDR3 region: CAISWTGSETGELFF. CDR3 nucleotides: TGTGCCATCAGTTGGACAGGATCCGAAACCGGGGAGCTGTTTTTT.

This chain connects TRBV12-3 or TRBV12-4 to TRBJ1-2; D gene unclear. V was shortened by 5 bases and J by 2 bases, with 12 bases between the two germline ends. The CDR3 totals 14 residues. DNA for the CDR3: TGTGCCAGCAGTACCATGACCGCAAACTATGGCTACACCTTC. Its protein is CASSTMTANYGYTF.

This clonotype was detected a few times. The V call is TRBV18, the J call TRBJ1-1; TRBD1 might be the D (6 bases). Germline V lookup: CDR1 KGHSH, CDR2 LQKENI. The CDR3 sequence is 16 residues long. V was trimmed by 4 bases and J by 5 bases, leaving 20 bases between them. The CDR3 reads CASSRQGIGDTTEAFF. DNA for the CDR3: TGTGCCAGCTCACGCCAGGGGATTGGAGACACGACTGAAGCTTTCTTT.

There are many counts of this clonotype. The gene calls are TRBV12-3 or TRBV12-4 and TRBJ1-5; D is unclear. V was shortened by 2 bases and J by 3 bases, with 20 bases between the two germline ends. The CDR3 spans 18 residues. As DNA, the CDR3 is TGTGCCAGCAGTTTAAGGATACTTGGCGGCCGGTCCAATCAGCCCCAGCATTTT. This gives the protein CASSLRILGGRSNQPQHF.

This clonotype was picked up many times. The V call is TRBV6-1, the J call TRBJ2-7; 9 bases map to TRBD2. The CDR3 has 15 amino acids. Germline V gene data show CDR1 as MNHNS and CDR2 as SASEGT. The trim removed 6 bases at V and 3 bases at J, leaving 9 bases unmatched. CDR3 sequence (DNA): TGTGCCAGCAGACAGACTAGCGGAGCCTACTACGAGCAGTACTTC. It translates to CASRQTSGAYYEQYF.

The sample holds a few counts of this clonotype. The genes are TRBV10-3 and TRBJ2-7; no definite D call. V lost 2 bases, J lost 5 bases, and 10 bases lay in between. The CDR3 is 13 residues long. From germline, CDR1 is ENHRY and CDR2 SYGVKD. The CDR3 region has the DNA TGTGCCATCAGTGAGCGTTTCCTTGACGAGCAGTACTTC. Translating gives CAISERFLDEQYF.

This chain links TRBV10-3 with TRBJ2-7; 7 positions match TRBD1. This CDR3 contains 14 residues. Germline V lookup: CDR1 ENHRY, CDR2 SYGVKD. Germline trimming cut 2 bases from V and 4 bases from J; bases unmatched to any gene: 5. Here the CDR3 reads CAISERQGEYEQYF. DNA of the CDR3: TGTGCCATCAGTGAGAGGCAGGGGGAATACGAGCAGTACTTC.

As regards this clonotype: A far larger clone is off by one base, so a read error is likely. The CDR3: CASSLDRETRYF. The CDR3 DNA sequence: TGTGCCAGCAGCTTAGATCGAGAGACCCGGTACTTC. The rearrangement links TRBV5-5 to TRBJ2-5, with D unresolved. This CDR3 contains 12 residues. The germline V gene has CDR1 SGHKS and CDR2 YYEKEE (reference sequence).

This clonotype was found many times. The rearrangement links TRBV30 to TRBJ1-2; the D gene is possibly TRBD1 (5 bases). Germline assignment: CDR1 GTSNPN and CDR2 SVGIG (reference sequence). V dropped 3 bases and J dropped 7 bases, with 12 bases sitting between them. The CDR3 runs to 12 residues. The CDR3 sequence is CAWSSGISGYTF. The CDR3 nucleotides are TGTGCCTGGAGCTCAGGGATCTCTGGCTACACCTTC.

This clonotype was counted many times. The chain combines TRBV20-1 with TRBJ2-5; a possible D gene is TRBD2 (6 bases). The CDR3 consists of 15 residues. V dropped 1 base and J dropped 2 bases, with 14 bases sitting between them. Germline V lookup: CDR1 DFQATT, CDR2 SNEGSKA (reference sequence). CDR3: CSARGGSGLQETQYF. The DNA of the CDR3 is TGCAGTGCTAGAGGGGGTAGCGGTTTACAAGAGACCCAGTACTTC.

This clonotype was counted at least ten times. V and J are TRBV12-3 or TRBV12-4 and TRBJ1-2, with unresolved D. The V and J ends lost 3 bases and 2 bases respectively, with 7 bases between them. This CDR3 has 13 amino acids. The CDR3 sequence is CASSFAVNYGYTF. The CDR3 nucleotides are TGTGCCAGCAGTTTTGCAGTCAACTATGGCTACACCTTC.

The chain uses TRBV7-8 and TRBJ2-7, with D perhaps matching TRBD2 (5 bases). V lost 2 bases, J lost 2 bases, and 10 bases lay in between. The CDR3 runs 14 residues. From germline, CDR1 is SGHVS and CDR2 FQNEAQ. In nucleotides, the CDR3 is TGTGCCAGCAGCTTATTGACCGGGGCCTACGAGCAGTACTTC. Translation: CASSLLTGAYEQYF.

There are a few counts of this clonotype. At one boundary the junction diverges from the germline segment, which might be a read error. The chain uses TRBV10-3 and TRBJ2-7; 9 bases are shared with TRBD2. The CDR3 has 14 amino acids. Germline values: CDR1 ENHRY, CDR2 SYGVKD. In DNA, the CDR3 is TGTGCCAGCAGTTACCTGCGGGGGGGCTACGAGCAGTACTTC. Residues: CASSYLRGGYEQYF.

This chain uses TRBV7-6 with TRBJ1-1; TRBD1 matches 7 bases. V lost 5 bases, J lost 7 bases, and 7 bases stayed unmatched. Germline assignment: CDR1 SGHVS and CDR2 FNYEAQ. This CDR3 is 13 amino acids long. This chain's CDR3 is CASSGTGADEAFF. CDR3 nucleotides: TGTGCCAGCAGCGGTACAGGGGCGGATGAAGCTTTCTTT.

This clonotype was observed a handful of times. CDR3 sequence reads: CAWSVQLDTEAFF. In nucleotides, the CDR3 is TGTGCCTGGAGTGTTCAGTTGGACACTGAAGCTTTCTTT. The chain couples TRBV30 to TRBJ1-1; D ambiguous. The V end lost 0 bases, the J end lost 3 bases, and 8 bases lay between the germline ends. This CDR3 is 13 amino acids long. CDR1 and CDR2 from the germline V gene are GTSNPN and SVGIG (reference sequence).

The chain employs TRBV19 and TRBJ2-7, with D possibly being TRBD2 (6 bases). Trimming removed 4 bases at V and 2 bases at J, with 12 bases between. This CDR3 is built from 14 residues. Germline V gene data show CDR1 as LNHDA and CDR2 as SQIVND (reference sequence). The CDR3: CASSTPGLTYEQYF. Here the CDR3 DNA reads TGTGCCAGTAGTACCCCGGGACTTACCTACGAGCAGTACTTC.

As concerns this clonotype: A far larger clone differs by one base, so this is likely a read error. The gene calls are TRBV6-2 or TRBV6-3 and TRBJ1-1; 11 bases line up with TRBD1. Trimming took 5 bases from V and 4 from J; bases not matched to a gene: 3. The CDR3 loop spans 14 amino acids. The germline V gene has CDR1 MNHEY and CDR2 SVGEGT. The CDR3 sequence is CASSGTGGGTEAFF. The CDR3 DNA reads as TGTGCCAGCAGTGGGACAGGGGGTGGCACTGAAGCTTTCTTT.

This clonotype was picked up many times. V gene TRBV2 combines with J gene TRBJ2-7; D gene uncertain. Germline V gene data show CDR1 as SNHLY and CDR2 as FYNNEI. The CDR3 has 14 amino acids. V lost 2 bases and J 9 bases, leaving 17 bases between the germline ends. CDR3 DNA sequence: TGTGCCAGCAGTGAATCTGGAGACACCCGAGGGCAGTACTTC. This codes for CASSESGDTRGQYF.

The genes are TRBV20-1 and TRBJ1-5; D possibly corresponds to TRBD1 (6 bases). This CDR3 spans 15 amino acids. Germline V gene lookup returns CDR1 DFQATT and CDR2 SNEGSKA (reference sequence). Trimming left V 3 bases short and J 4 bases short, with 16 bases between. In DNA form, the CDR3 reads TGCAGTGCTAGCCTCGGCACAGGGCCTAATCAGCCCCAGCATTTT. It encodes CSASLGTGPNQPQHF.

The chain combines TRBV7-3 with TRBJ2-2; 13 nucleotides agree with TRBD2. The trim removed 5 bases at V and 3 bases at J, leaving 3 bases unmatched. This CDR3 is built from 16 residues. Germline CDR1 SGHTA, CDR2 FQGTGA. This CDR3 reads CASSRGLAGDTGELFF. CDR3 nucleotides: TGTGCCAGCAGCCGAGGACTAGCGGGAGACACCGGGGAGCTGTTTTTT. The whole variable domain, filled in from reference TRBV7-3 and TRBJ2-2, reads GAGVSQTPSNKVTEKGKYVELRCDPISGHTALYWYRQSLGQGPEFLIYFQGTGAADDSGLPNDRFFAVRPEGSVSTLKIQRTERGDSAVYLCASSRGLAGDTGELFFGEGSRLTVL.